This passage covers 3 T cell receptor beta chains from one sample sequenced in a study of blood T cell repertoires in COVID-19. Clones were sequenced by immunoSEQ multiplex PCR, and TCRdb holds only the in-frame ones, with some missing. The sample holds fewer than 250,000 clones; approximately 80% are singletons and the top ten take 6% to 7%. The sequencing input was peripheral blood. Receptor source: a woman between 55 and 75 years old with active or convalescent COVID-19.

The chain has TRBV6-4 and TRBJ2-2; 7 nucleotides agree with TRBD2. This CDR3 spans 14 amino acids. The junction had 2 bases not matched to a gene; V was cut back by 7 bases and J by 0 bases. Germline CDR1 MRHNA, CDR2 SNTAGT. CDR3 nucleotide sequence: TGTGCCAGCAAGGCGGGAGCGAACACCGGGGAGCTGTTTTTT. The encoded protein is CASKAGANTGELFF.

The chain's CDR3 is CASRPGTGAYEQYF. The CDR3 nucleotides are TGTGCCAGCAGGCCCGGGACAGGAGCCTACGAGCAGTACTTC. This sequence joins TRBV6-5 and TRBJ2-7, with 8 bases that match TRBD1. The CDR3 is 14 residues long. V lost 6 bases to trimming and J lost 2 bases; unmatched junction nucleotides: 6. Germline V CDR1 and CDR2: MNHEY, SVGAGI.

The chain uses TRBV5-1 and TRBJ1-1, with 8 bases fitting TRBD1. The germline gives CDR1 SGHRS, CDR2 YFSETQ. The V and J ends lost 2 bases and 2 bases, in that order; junction bases with no gene match: 8. The CDR3 extends over 16 amino acids. CDR3 protein: CASSLQGGGLNTEAFF. CDR3 nucleotides: TGCGCCAGCAGCTTACAGGGGGGAGGGCTAAACACTGAAGCTTTCTTT.